What follows are 29 T cell receptor beta chains derived from one specimen sequenced in a study of T cell repertoires in cytomegalovirus infection. TCRdb recomputed calls from the reads with MiXCR, one row per CDR3 protein. The sample lists about 300,000 distinct CDR3 sequences, roughly a quarter occurring once. Sequencing used PBMCs. The origin of the receptors is a human donor in good health (CMV status not recorded). Some clones in this sample may be carry-over from other donors' samples.

The sample holds a few counts of this clonotype. The V gene is TRBV18, the J gene TRBJ2-1, with 7 bases lining up with TRBD2. Germline CDR1 and CDR2: KGHSH and LQKENI. The length of the CDR3 is 15 residues. The V and J ends lost 3 bases and 4 bases, in that order; junction bases with no gene match: 6. In DNA, the CDR3 is TGTGCCAGCTCACCTTTGGCGGGGGATTACAATGAGCAGTTCTTC. Its translation is CASSPLAGDYNEQFF.

There are a few counts of this clonotype. The chain has TRBV11-3 and TRBJ1-1; the D gene is possibly TRBD1 (5 bases). Trimming took 3 bases from V and 5 from J, leaving 10 bases between them. Germline V gene sequence: CDR1 SGHNT, CDR2 YENEEA. CDR3 length equals 13 residues. The CDR3 region has the DNA TGTGCCAGCAGCTTTCAGGGTGGAACTGAAGCTTTCTTT. Translation: CASSFQGGTEAFF. The complete variable domain, with remaining parts taken from reference TRBV11-3 and TRBJ1-1, reads EAGVVQSPRYKIIEKKQPVAFWCNPISGHNTLYWYLQNLGQGPELLIRYENEEAVDDSQLPKDRFSAERLKGVDSTLKIQPAELGDSAVYLCASSFQGGTEAFFGQGTRLTVV.

This clonotype was counted between two and nine times. The rearrangement joins TRBV15 to TRBJ1-1; 7 nucleotides agree with TRBD1. The V segment lost 1 base and the J segment 5 bases; nucleotides outside the gene matches: 4. The CDR3 length is 14 residues. CDR1 and CDR2 from the germline V gene are LNHNV and YYDKDF (reference sequence). CDR3 region: CATSRGKGATEAFF. Here the CDR3 DNA reads TGTGCCACCAGCAGAGGGAAGGGGGCAACTGAAGCTTTCTTT. The whole variable domain, remainder taken from reference TRBV15 and TRBJ1-1, is DAMVIQNPRYQVTQFGKPVTLSCSQTLNHNVMYWYQQKSSQAPKLLFHYYDKDFNNEADTPDNFQSRRPNTSFCFLDIRSPGLGDTAMYLCATSRGKGATEAFFGQGTRLTVV.

This clonotype has just one count. The rearrangement uses TRBV7-9 and TRBJ2-3; 15 bases line up with TRBD2. The CDR3 covers 16 residues. J lost 7 bases, V lost 4 bases, and 6 bases had no gene match. Germline V CDR1 and CDR2: SEHNR, FQNEAQ (reference sequence). CDR3 amino acids: CASSSRTSGRVNTQYF. The CDR3 DNA reads as TGTGCCAGCAGCTCCCGGACTAGCGGGAGGGTCAATACGCAGTATTTT.

This clonotype was detected many times. The V call is TRBV7-2, the J call TRBJ2-7; D not resolved. The germline V and J ends were trimmed by 1 base and 8 bases, with 9 bases remaining between them. CDR3 size: 12 residues. CDR1 is SGHTA, CDR2 FQGNSA, per germline. CDR3 DNA: TGTGCCAGCAGCTTAGTGAGCCTCCAGCAGTACTTC. Its translation is CASSLVSLQQYF.

At least ten counts were recorded for this clonotype. This sequence joins TRBV4-3 and TRBJ1-1; D remains unclear. Germline values: CDR1 LGHNA, CDR2 YSLEER. Trimming stripped 4 bases from V and 0 bases from J, with 12 bases between. There are 15 residues in the CDR3. CDR3 sequence reads: CASSRNVEMNTEAFF. The CDR3 coding sequence is TGCGCCAGCAGCCGAAACGTGGAAATGAACACTGAAGCTTTCTTT.

In its sample, this clonotype was seen many times. This chain uses TRBV7-2 with TRBJ2-7, with unresolved D. V lost 2 bases and J lost 4, with 9 bases in between. The CDR3 spans 13 residues. Germline V gives CDR1 SGHTA, CDR2 FQGNSA. The CDR3 bases are TGTGCCAGCAGCTTATGGGTCAGGTACGAGCAGTACTTC. Protein: CASSLWVRYEQYF.

This clonotype was observed a handful of times. The genes are TRBV5-1 and TRBJ1-1; D is ambiguous. The V end was cut by 2 bases, the J end by 4 bases, with 12 bases between. Germline V CDR1 and CDR2: SGHRS, YFSETQ. The CDR3 has 14 amino acids. CDR3 bases: TGCGCCAGCAGCTTTGGTACGGGGAGCACTGAAGCTTTCTTT. Amino acid sequence: CASSFGTGSTEAFF.

V and J are TRBV7-2 and TRBJ1-2; possible D gene TRBD1, 5 bases. This CDR3 region has 16 residues. Per the germline V gene, CDR1 is SGHTA and CDR2 is FQGNSA. V shed 1 base and J shed 0 bases, with 12 bases lying between them. CDR3 DNA: TGTGCCAGCAGCTTAGGGGGCAGACAAGCTAACTATGGCTACACCTTC. Translated, it gives CASSLGGRQANYGYTF.

The chain combines TRBV28 with TRBJ1-5; D remains ambiguous. The CDR3 length is 13 residues. Germline V gene lookup returns CDR1 MDHEN and CDR2 SYDVKM. The ends were cut back, 2 bases at V and 3 bases at J, with 5 bases in the middle. CDR3 region: CASSLPDNQPQHF. As DNA, the CDR3 is TGTGCCAGCAGTTTACCAGACAATCAGCCCCAGCATTTT.

This clonotype was observed a few times. V gene TRBV20-1 combines with J gene TRBJ2-7; either TRBD1 or TRBD2 may fit D (6 bases each). This CDR3 comprises 14 residues. The germline V gene encodes CDR1 DFQATT and CDR2 SNEGSKA (reference sequence). V was cut by 4 bases and J by 6 bases, with 19 bases left in between. CDR3 loop: CSATKPHRGPEQYF. CDR3 nucleotides: TGCAGTGCTACCAAGCCTCACCGGGGGCCCGAGCAGTACTTC.

This clonotype has more than one count but fewer than ten. CDR3 protein: CASSITRDRAYEQYF. The CDR3 DNA reads TGTGCCAGCAGCATTACCCGGGACAGGGCCTACGAGCAGTACTTC. V and J are TRBV7-9 and TRBJ2-7, with 9 bases fitting TRBD1. In germline, CDR1 is SEHNR, CDR2 FQNEAQ (reference sequence). This CDR3 region has 15 residues. V trimming: 5 bases; J trimming: 2 bases; junction bases outside the gene matches: 7.

As regards this clonotype: A read error is possible here, since a much larger clone lies one base away. The J gene is TRBJ1-2, the V gene TRBV7-2, with D perhaps matching TRBD1 (5 bases). The CDR3 length is 14 residues. Looked up from germline, CDR1 is SGHTA and CDR2 is FQGNSA. Here the CDR3 DNA reads TGTGCCAGGAGCTTGGGGGGGTCAAACTATGGCTACACCTTC. Its translation: CARSLGGSNYGYTF.

This clonotype was seen only a few times. V is TRBV7-9 and J is TRBJ1-5; unclear D gene. Trimming stripped 5 bases from V and 2 bases from J, with 13 bases between. The CDR3 totals 15 residues. CDR1 and CDR2 (germline): SEHNR, FQNEAQ (reference sequence). In DNA, the CDR3 is TGTGCCAGCAGCCCCATAGGATTAGGCAATCAGCCCCAGCATTTT. It yields the protein CASSPIGLGNQPQHF.

This clonotype occurred a few times. The chain combines TRBV11-2 with TRBJ2-2; 8 bases fit TRBD2. The length of the CDR3 is 17 residues. Trimming removed 1 base from V and 4 bases from J; junction bases left unmatched: 8. Germline V gene data show CDR1 as SGHAT and CDR2 as FQNNGV. The CDR3 DNA reads as TGTGCCAGCAGCTTAGTTGCGGGGGGTATCGGCACCGGGGAGCTGTTTTTT. Amino acids: CASSLVAGGIGTGELFF.

This clonotype came up many times. The chain uses TRBV28 and TRBJ1-5; perhaps TRBD1 as D (6 bases). Germline V gives CDR1 MDHEN, CDR2 SYDVKM. This CDR3 is 13 amino acids long. Between the trimmed V and J ends, which lost 7 bases and 6 bases, there was a span of 13 bases. The CDR3 sequence: CASTGVQVQPQHF. The CDR3 DNA sequence: TGTGCCAGCACAGGGGTCCAGGTTCAGCCCCAGCATTTT.

In this sample, this clonotype turned up many times. The chain is built from TRBV6-6 and TRBJ2-1; perhaps TRBD1 as D (6 bases). The CDR3 length is 17 residues. Germline values: CDR1 MNHNY, CDR2 SVGAGI (reference sequence). V was trimmed by 0 bases and J by 5 bases, leaving 17 bases between them. The CDR3 nucleotides are TGTGCCAGCAGTTACTCGCGCAGGGGTCAGGGGAACAATGAGCAGTTCTTC. It specifies CASSYSRRGQGNNEQFF.

This chain uses TRBV3-1 with TRBJ2-5, with TRBD1 matching over 10 bases. CDR1 is LGHDT, CDR2 YNNKEL, per germline (reference sequence). The CDR3 is 15 residues long. The V and J ends lost 1 base and 5 bases, in that order; junction bases with no gene match: 4. CDR3 loop: CASSQGDRGFETQYF. The CDR3, as DNA: TGTGCCAGCAGCCAAGGGGACAGGGGTTTTGAGACCCAGTACTTC.

The rearrangement joins TRBV12-3 or TRBV12-4 to TRBJ1-1; the D gene is possibly TRBD1 (5 bases). V was shortened by 1 base and J by 4 bases, with 13 bases between the two germline ends. The CDR3 sequence is 15 residues long. CDR3 region: CASSLGFGGSTEAFF. The CDR3 DNA follows: TGTGCCAGCAGTTTAGGGTTTGGGGGGAGCACTGAAGCTTTCTTT.

The V gene is TRBV27, the J gene TRBJ2-2; D gene unclear. Germline CDR1 and CDR2: MNHEY and SMNVEV (reference sequence). The CDR3 totals 14 residues. Between the trimmed V and J ends, which lost 3 bases and 0 bases, there was a span of 5 bases. The chain's CDR3 is CASSFAANTGELFF. The CDR3 region has the DNA TGTGCCAGCAGTTTCGCAGCGAACACCGGGGAGCTGTTTTTT.

This clonotype was seen a few times. The chain uses TRBV19 and TRBJ2-2; D might be TRBD1 (5 bases). Between the trimmed V and J ends, which lost 3 bases and 5 bases, there was a span of 10 bases. Germline CDR1 reads LNHDA; CDR2 reads SQIVND (reference sequence). The CDR3 runs 14 residues. Here the CDR3 DNA reads TGTGCCAGTAGTATGACAGCCGAGACCGGGGAGCTGTTTTTT. Encoded protein: CASSMTAETGELFF.

This clonotype was picked up a small number of times. The chain joins TRBV28 to TRBJ1-1; TRBD1 is a possible D gene (6 bases). V shed 3 bases and J shed 4 bases, with 15 bases lying between them. The CDR3 totals 15 residues. The germline CDR1 and CDR2 sequences are MDHEN and SYDVKM. CDR3 sequence reads: CASSFAGAGGTEAFF. Here the CDR3 DNA reads TGTGCCAGCAGTTTCGCAGGGGCCGGGGGCACTGAAGCTTTCTTT. The whole variable domain, remainder taken from reference TRBV28 and TRBJ1-1, is DVKVTQSSRYLVKRTGEKVFLECVQDMDHENMFWYRQDPGLGLRLIYFSYDVKMKEKGDIPEGYSVSREKKERFSLILESASTNQTSMYLCASSFAGAGGTEAFFGQGTRLTVV.

This clonotype was observed a handful of times. The chain links TRBV3-1 to TRBJ2-1, with a possible D match to TRBD1 (6 bases). CDR1 and CDR2 from the germline V gene are LGHDT and YNNKEL (reference sequence). The CDR3 has 14 amino acids. V was trimmed by 4 bases and J by 5 bases, leaving 12 bases between them. CDR3 sequence (DNA): TGTGCCAGCAGCCTGAGGGGGAATGACAATGAGCAGTTCTTC. It yields the protein CASSLRGNDNEQFF.

This clonotype was counted many times. The chain recombines TRBV6-2 or TRBV6-3 with TRBJ2-2; D is undetermined. The germline V and J ends were trimmed by 2 bases and 6 bases, with 10 bases remaining between them. Germline CDR1 is MNHEY and CDR2 is SVGEGT. The length of the CDR3 is 14 residues. The CDR3 protein is CASSYRRPAGELFF. The CDR3 DNA reads TGTGCCAGCAGTTACAGAAGGCCGGCCGGGGAGCTGTTTTTT.

The sample holds a few counts of this clonotype. The chain recombines TRBV3-1 with TRBJ1-2; the D gene is possibly TRBD1 (6 bases). V gave up 0 bases and J gave up 5 bases, with 13 bases separating them. CDR3 length: 15 residues. Germline V CDR1 and CDR2: LGHDT, YNNKEL (reference sequence). The CDR3, as DNA: TGTGCCAGCAGCCAAGATCCACAGGGTTGGTATGGCTACACCTTC. Translation gives CASSQDPQGWYGYTF.

The chain recombines TRBV5-5 with TRBJ2-1, with TRBD1 identical over 8 bases. The junction had 12 bases not matched to a gene; V was cut back by 7 bases and J by 9 bases. This CDR3 is 14 amino acids long. In germline, CDR1 is SGHKS, CDR2 YYEKEE (reference sequence). CDR3 nucleotide sequence: TGTGCCAGCGAAGCGACAGGGGCGCAGGGTGAGCAGTTCTTC. Encoded protein: CASEATGAQGEQFF.

This sequence joins TRBV28 and TRBJ2-1, with 10 bases fitting TRBD2. CDR1 and CDR2 (germline): MDHEN, SYDVKM. V was pared by 5 bases and J by 5 bases, with 9 bases of the junction left unmatched. The CDR3 runs to 16 residues. CDR3 loop: CASSPIAGGLNNEQFF. CDR3 coding DNA: TGTGCCAGCAGTCCTATAGCGGGAGGCCTAAACAATGAGCAGTTCTTC.

This chain links TRBV20-1 with TRBJ2-1, with 7 bases identical to TRBD2. This CDR3 spans 19 amino acids. V was pared by 0 bases and J by 0 bases, with 14 bases of the junction left unmatched. Germline assignment: CDR1 DFQATT and CDR2 SNEGSKA (reference sequence). CDR3 in amino acids: CSARDLEGGASSSYNEQFF. In nucleotides, the CDR3 is TGCAGTGCTAGAGATCTGGAGGGAGGGGCTTCGAGCTCCTACAATGAGCAGTTCTTC.

This clonotype was counted at least ten times. The chain is built from TRBV7-8 and TRBJ2-7, with D maybe TRBD1 (6 bases). This CDR3 has 14 residues. V lost 5 bases, J lost 1 base, and 12 bases lay in between. Germline lookup yields CDR1 SGHVS and CDR2 FQNEAQ. DNA for the CDR3: TGTGCCAGCAGCGGTCAGGGACATTCCTACGAGCAGTACTTC. Protein sequence: CASSGQGHSYEQYF. The whole variable domain, remainder taken from reference TRBV7-8 and TRBJ2-7, is GAGVSQSPRYKVAKRGQDVALRCDPISGHVSLFWYQQALGQGPEFLTYFQNEAQLDKSGLPSDRFFAERPEGSVSTLKIQRTQQEDSAVYLCASSGQGHSYEQYFGPGTRLTVT.